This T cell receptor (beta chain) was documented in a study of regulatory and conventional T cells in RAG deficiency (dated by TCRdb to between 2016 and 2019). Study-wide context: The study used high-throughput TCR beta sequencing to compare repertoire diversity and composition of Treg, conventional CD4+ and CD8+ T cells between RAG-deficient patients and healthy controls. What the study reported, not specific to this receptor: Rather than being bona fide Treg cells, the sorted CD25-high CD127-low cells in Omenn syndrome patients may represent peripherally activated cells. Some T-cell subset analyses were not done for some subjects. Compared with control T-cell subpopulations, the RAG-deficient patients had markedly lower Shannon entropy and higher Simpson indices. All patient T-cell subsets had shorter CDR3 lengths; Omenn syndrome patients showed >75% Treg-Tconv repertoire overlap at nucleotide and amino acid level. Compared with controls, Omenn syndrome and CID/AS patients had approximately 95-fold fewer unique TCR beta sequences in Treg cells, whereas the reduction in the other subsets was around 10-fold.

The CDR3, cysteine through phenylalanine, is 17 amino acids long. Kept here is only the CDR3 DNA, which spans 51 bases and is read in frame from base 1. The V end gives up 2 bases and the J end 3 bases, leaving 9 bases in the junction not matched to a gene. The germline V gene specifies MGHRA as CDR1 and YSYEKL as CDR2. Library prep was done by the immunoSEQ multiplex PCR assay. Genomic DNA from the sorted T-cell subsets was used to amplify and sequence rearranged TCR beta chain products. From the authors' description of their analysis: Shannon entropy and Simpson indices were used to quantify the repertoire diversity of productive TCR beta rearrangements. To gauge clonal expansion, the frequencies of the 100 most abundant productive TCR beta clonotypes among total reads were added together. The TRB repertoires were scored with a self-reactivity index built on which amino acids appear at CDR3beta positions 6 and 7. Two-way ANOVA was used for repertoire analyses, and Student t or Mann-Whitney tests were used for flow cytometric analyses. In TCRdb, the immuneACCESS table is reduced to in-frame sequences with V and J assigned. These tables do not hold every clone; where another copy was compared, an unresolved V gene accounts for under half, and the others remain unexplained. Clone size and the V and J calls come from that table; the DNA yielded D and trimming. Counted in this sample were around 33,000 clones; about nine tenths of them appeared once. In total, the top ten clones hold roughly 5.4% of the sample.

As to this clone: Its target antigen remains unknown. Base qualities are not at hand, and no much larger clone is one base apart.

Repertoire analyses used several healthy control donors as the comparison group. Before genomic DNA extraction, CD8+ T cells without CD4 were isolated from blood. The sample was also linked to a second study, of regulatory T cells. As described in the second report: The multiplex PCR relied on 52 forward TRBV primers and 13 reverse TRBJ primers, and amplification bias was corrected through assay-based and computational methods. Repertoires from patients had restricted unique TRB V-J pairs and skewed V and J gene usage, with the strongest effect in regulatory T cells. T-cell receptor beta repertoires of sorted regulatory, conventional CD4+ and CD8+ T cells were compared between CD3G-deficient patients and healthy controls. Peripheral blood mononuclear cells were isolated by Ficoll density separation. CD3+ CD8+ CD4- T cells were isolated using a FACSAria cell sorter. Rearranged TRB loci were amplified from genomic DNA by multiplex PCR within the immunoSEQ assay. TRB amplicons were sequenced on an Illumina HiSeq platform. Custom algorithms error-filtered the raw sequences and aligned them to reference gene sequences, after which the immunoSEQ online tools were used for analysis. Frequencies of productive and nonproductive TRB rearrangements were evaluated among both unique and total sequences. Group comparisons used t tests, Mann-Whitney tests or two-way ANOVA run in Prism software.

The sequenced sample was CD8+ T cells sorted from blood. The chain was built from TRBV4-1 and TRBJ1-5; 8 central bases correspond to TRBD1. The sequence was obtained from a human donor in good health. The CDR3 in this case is CASSQQDVTGANQPQHF. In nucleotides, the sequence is TGCGCCAGCAGCCAACAAGACGTGACAGGGGCCAATCAGCCCCAGCATTTT.